The clone carrying this T cell receptor beta chain was counted a few times. As yet, its antigen is unknown. TCRdb passed the 5' RACE reads through MiXCR, listing each CDR3 protein once. Of about 600,000 distinct CDR3 sequences in the sample, approximately 21% were seen once. The sample is drawn from a study of T-cell memory formation after mild COVID-19. Germline V gives CDR1 SGDLS, CDR2 YYNGEE. V was cut by 2 bases and J by 2 bases, with 9 bases left in between. The CDR3 covers 14 residues. Findings of the study overall: A second wave of clones peaked on day 37, and their SARS-CoV-2 specificity went unconfirmed.

This TCR was recovered from an adult woman who had mild COVID-19 (a few samples of this study predate the infection). Cell type and time point are not known. Material for sequencing was PBMCs or a T cell subset sorted from them (not recorded which). The chain carries TRBV9 and TRBJ2-3; possible D gene TRBD2, 5 bases. Written as DNA, the CDR3 is TGTGCCAGCAGCGTCGGACTCAACACAGATACGCAGTATTTT. Translation gives CASSVGLNTDTQYF.